The 13 T cell receptor beta chains below come from one sample, sequenced in a study of regulatory T cells in long-lasting Graves disease. Time point meaning: newly diagnosed GD, antithyroid drugs for less than 3 months. PBMC-derived RNA was used for the TCR library. Arm-PCR of CDR3 regions with iRepertoire HTBI primers generated TCR beta libraries. TCRdb passed the multiplex PCR reads through MiXCR, listing each CDR3 protein once. The data contain approximately 540,000 distinct CDR3 sequences, 9.5% to 15% of them seen just once; the ten biggest clones take up roughly 9.3%. The same specimen was also included in a second study, on T cells in Graves' hyperthyroidism and ophthalmopathy.

Sequencing was performed on peripheral blood mononuclear cells (PBMCs), taken at new diagnosis, from a patient treated with antithyroid drugs. Every receptor here comes from a woman in her thirties with Graves disease.

This clonotype occurred many times. The V call is TRBV2, the J call TRBJ1-4; D is unclear. The V end was cut by 9 bases, the J end by 3 bases, with 11 bases between. The CDR3 length is 13 residues. Germline V gene sequence: CDR1 SNHLY, CDR2 FYNNEI. The CDR3 DNA follows: TGTGCCAGTACCAGCCGGTCTAATGAAAAACTGTTTTTT. Protein product: CASTSRSNEKLFF.

This clonotype was counted ten times or more. J is TRBJ2-7 and V is TRBV11-3; tentatively, D is TRBD1 (6 bases). CDR1 and CDR2 from the germline V gene are SGHNT and YENEEA. Trimming took 5 bases from V and 6 from J, leaving 20 bases between them. CDR3 length: 15 amino acids. CDR3 coding DNA: TGTGCCAGCAGCCTGGGGGCAGGGCATGGGGGCGAGCAGTACTTC. Protein product: CASSLGAGHGGEQYF.

This clonotype has a handful of counts. The V call is TRBV5-5, the J call TRBJ2-7; no reliable D call. The V end was cut by 0 bases, the J end by 7 bases, with 14 bases between. Per germline, CDR1 SGHKS and CDR2 YYEKEE (reference sequence). The CDR3 has 14 amino acids. CDR3 DNA sequence: TGTGCCAGCAGCTTGGCGGCAAACCTCCTGGAGCAGTACTTC. Protein product: CASSLAANLLEQYF.

The rearrangement joins TRBV28 to TRBJ1-5; D gene unclear. Trimming cost V 7 bases and J 0 bases, with 19 bases left between them. This CDR3 has 17 residues. The germline V gene has CDR1 MDHEN and CDR2 SYDVKM. CDR3 nucleotide sequence: TGTGCCAGCAACTCATTGTGGGCGCTATATAGCAATCAGCCCCAGCATTTT. The encoded protein is CASNSLWALYSNQPQHF.

This clonotype was found many times. This chain connects TRBV20-1 to TRBJ2-2, with 7 positions matching TRBD2. J lost 4 bases, V lost 6 bases, and 11 bases had no gene match. CDR1 and CDR2 from the germline V gene are DFQATT and SNEGSKA (reference sequence). The CDR3 is made up of 15 amino acids. CDR3 sequence (DNA): TGCAGTGCCCGGACTAGTTTGATTAGCACCGGGGAGCTGTTTTTT. This codes for CSARTSLISTGELFF.

This clonotype was found many times. The V call is TRBV7-6, the J call TRBJ2-7; 10 nucleotides agree with TRBD2. Trimming removed 4 bases from V and 7 bases from J; junction bases left unmatched: 7. This CDR3 is built from 14 residues. The germline gives CDR1 SGHVS, CDR2 FNYEAQ. CDR3 protein: CASSSSGRAREQYF. CDR3 nucleotide sequence: TGTGCCAGCAGCTCCAGCGGGAGGGCTCGTGAGCAGTACTTC.

Ten or more counts support this clonotype. The genes are TRBV7-6 and TRBJ2-7; maybe TRBD2 (6 bases). Germline CDR1 SGHVS, CDR2 FNYEAQ. The V end was cut by 5 bases, the J end by 3 bases, with 11 bases between. CDR3 length: 13 amino acids. Here the CDR3 reads CASSAGPNYEQYF. The CDR3 DNA reads as TGTGCCAGCAGCGCGGGACCGAACTACGAGCAGTACTTC.

This clonotype was observed many times. The rearrangement uses TRBV7-9 and TRBJ2-2; D call uncertain. V was clipped by 0 bases and J by 1 base, with 12 bases between them. Per the germline V gene, CDR1 is SEHNR and CDR2 is FQNEAQ (reference sequence). CDR3 length: 17 residues. This chain's CDR3 is CASSLATRTKNTGELFF. The CDR3 bases are TGTGCCAGCAGCTTAGCGACCAGGACCAAGAACACCGGGGAGCTGTTTTTT.

The rearrangement uses TRBV28 and TRBJ2-3, with no clear D. Trimming cost V 4 bases and J 5 bases, with 10 bases left between them. CDR1 MDHEN and CDR2 SYDVKM come from the germline V gene. This CDR3 is 13 amino acids long. The CDR3 DNA sequence: TGTGCCAGCAGTTGGACGGTGGTAGATACGCAGTATTTT. Protein sequence: CASSWTVVDTQYF.

This clonotype was seen at least ten times. The chain carries TRBV20-1 and TRBJ2-3; 8 bases match TRBD2. CDR3 size: 14 residues. Per the germline V gene, CDR1 is DFQATT and CDR2 is SNEGSKA (reference sequence). V shed 5 bases and J 3 bases; nucleotides not matched to a gene: 7. CDR3 DNA sequence: TGCAGTGCTTCGATCGGGACTAGGACAGATACGCAGTATTTT. Translating it yields CSASIGTRTDTQYF.

As regards this clonotype: Given a much more abundant clone one base away, this may be a read error. The chain couples TRBV2 to TRBJ1-1; no clear D gene. Trimming took off 0 bases at V and 3 bases at J, with 5 bases between the two ends. The germline CDR1 and CDR2 sequences are SNHLY and FYNNEI. This CDR3 is built from 13 residues. The CDR3 nucleotides are TGTGCCAGCAGTGAAGCGGAGGACACTGAAGCTTTCTTT. Translation gives CASSEAEDTEAFF.

The rearrangement uses TRBV18 and TRBJ1-1; the match to TRBD1 covers 8 bases. The CDR3 has 17 amino acids. Germline trimming cut 9 bases from V and 1 base from J; bases unmatched to any gene: 16. From germline, CDR1 is KGHSH and CDR2 LQKENI. The CDR3 region has the DNA TGTGCCAGGGCACCACCGGGGCAGGGGGCGCGGAACACTGAAGCTTTCTTT. Translation: CARAPPGQGARNTEAFF.

This clonotype was seen at least ten times. This sequence joins TRBV19 and TRBJ2-3; 8 bases match TRBD1. V lost 4 bases and J lost 6; bases outside the gene matches: 6. The CDR3 is made up of 14 amino acids. CDR1 LNHDA and CDR2 SQIVND come from the germline V gene (reference sequence). In nucleotides, the CDR3 is TGTGCCAGTAGTACAAAATACAGGGGGGATACGCAGTATTTT. It encodes CASSTKYRGDTQYF.